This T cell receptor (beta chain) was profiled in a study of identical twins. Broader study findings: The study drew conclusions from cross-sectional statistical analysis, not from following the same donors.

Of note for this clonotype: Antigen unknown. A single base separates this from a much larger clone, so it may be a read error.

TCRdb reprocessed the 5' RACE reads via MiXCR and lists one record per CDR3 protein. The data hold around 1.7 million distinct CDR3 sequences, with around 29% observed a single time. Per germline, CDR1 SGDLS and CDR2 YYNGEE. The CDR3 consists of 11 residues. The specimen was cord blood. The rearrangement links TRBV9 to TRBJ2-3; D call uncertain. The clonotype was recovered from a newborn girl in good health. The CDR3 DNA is TGTGCCCGCAGCGTATGGGGTACGCAGTATTTT. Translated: CARSVWGTQYF.